The 25 T cell receptor beta chains listed next were all sequenced from one sample in a study of cytomegalovirus exposure and HLA in healthy donors. Amplification used 60 Vbeta primers and 13 Jbeta primers. Here immunoSEQ multiplex PCR was the method, and the copy in TCRdb shows in-frame clones only, minus some. The sample contains fewer than 95,000 clones, around 81% of which appear only once. The sample comprised PBMCs. The receptors derive from a man aged 25 to 45 in good health and CMV-seronegative.

J is TRBJ1-2 and V is TRBV27, with 8 nucleotides matching TRBD1. The CDR3 is made up of 12 amino acids. CDR1 is MNHEY and CDR2 is SMNVEV in the germline V gene (reference sequence). The J segment lost 6 bases and the V segment lost 6 bases, leaving 3 bases of the junction unmatched. CDR3 region: CASSHRGNGYTF. The CDR3, as DNA: TGTGCCAGCAGCCACAGGGGGAATGGCTACACCTTC.

This clone is a singleton in its sample. This rearrangement joins TRBV6-5 to TRBJ1-2; TRBD1 matches at 8 bases. This CDR3 is built from 15 residues. Germline trimming cut 2 bases from V and 10 bases from J; bases unmatched to any gene: 12. The V gene's germline CDR1 is MNHEY and CDR2 SVGAGI. In DNA form, the CDR3 reads TGTGCCAGCAGTTACCAGAGACAGACAGGGGCAGTCTACACCTTC. Its translation is CASSYQRQTGAVYTF.

The chain is built from TRBV19 and TRBJ1-5; D is perhaps TRBD1 (6 bases). The V gene lost 10 bases and the J gene lost 7 bases, with 14 bases spanning the gap. This CDR3 has 12 amino acids. Germline V gene lookup returns CDR1 LNHDA and CDR2 SQIVND (reference sequence). The CDR3 sequence is CAIAGAGQPQHF. As DNA, the CDR3 is TGTGCCATAGCGGGGGCAGGACAGCCCCAGCATTTT.

This chain links TRBV7-6 with TRBJ2-2, with D uncertain. This CDR3 has 15 amino acids. V shed 0 bases and J shed 0 bases, with 5 bases lying between them. Per the germline V gene, CDR1 is SGHVS and CDR2 is FNYEAQ. The CDR3 region has the DNA TGTGCCAGCAGCTTAGCTGAGACGAACACCGGGGAGCTGTTTTTT. It specifies CASSLAETNTGELFF.

CDR3 DNA sequence: TGTGCCAGCAGCTTAGCCAGGGGTTCCTACGAGCAGTACTTC. It yields the protein CASSLARGSYEQYF. The gene calls are TRBV5-6 and TRBJ2-7; the D gene is possibly TRBD1 (6 bases). The V end lost 2 bases, the J end lost 1 base, and 10 bases lay between the germline ends. Germline values: CDR1 SGHDT, CDR2 YYEEEE. The CDR3 loop spans 14 amino acids. Combining the CDR3 with reference TRBV5-6 and TRBJ2-7 gives the whole variable domain DAGVTQSPTHLIKTRGQQVTLRCSPKSGHDTVSWYQQALGQGPQFIFQYYEEEERQRGNFPDRFSGHQFPNYSSELNVNALLLGDSALYLCASSLARGSYEQYFGPGTRLTVT.

The genes are TRBV19 and TRBJ1-2; 7 positions match TRBD1. J lost 6 bases, V lost 7 bases, and 20 bases had no gene match. The CDR3 runs 17 residues. Germline V gene data show CDR1 as LNHDA and CDR2 as SQIVND (reference sequence). CDR3 amino acids: CASKDRGQGDGLNGYTF. Here the CDR3 DNA reads TGTGCCAGTAAGGATCGGGGGCAGGGGGACGGTTTGAATGGCTACACCTTC.

This clone was seen only a few times. The chain employs TRBV6-5 and TRBJ1-1; 9 nucleotides agree with TRBD1. Trimming removed 6 bases from V and 3 bases from J; junction bases left unmatched: 8. CDR3 length: 15 residues. Germline loops: CDR1 MNHEY, CDR2 SVGAGI. DNA of the CDR3: TGTGCCAGCAGATCCGGGACAGGGCAATACACTGAAGCTTTCTTT. This encodes CASRSGTGQYTEAFF.

The rearrangement joins TRBV7-9 to TRBJ2-7, with no clear D. V gave up 2 bases and J gave up 3 bases, with 8 bases separating them. Germline V gene lookup returns CDR1 SEHNR and CDR2 FQNEAQ (reference sequence). This CDR3 is 13 amino acids long. The DNA for the CDR3 is TGTGCCAGCAGCTTAAACATAAACTACGAGCAGTACTTC. It yields the protein CASSLNINYEQYF. Filled out from reference TRBV7-9 and TRBJ2-7, the complete variable domain reads DTGVSQNPRHKITKRGQNVTFRCDPISEHNRLYWYRQTLGQGPEFLTYFQNEAQLEKSRLLSDRFSAERPKGSFSTLEIQRTEQGDSAMYLCASSLNINYEQYFGPGTRLTVT.

The chain combines TRBV19 with TRBJ1-5; maybe TRBD1 (5 bases). The CDR3 consists of 15 residues. Germline CDR1 reads LNHDA; CDR2 reads SQIVND (reference sequence). Trimming cost V 6 bases and J 3 bases, with 15 bases left between them. CDR3 protein: CASSARRQFNQPQHF. The CDR3 DNA reads TGTGCCAGTAGCGCCCGCCGACAGTTCAATCAGCCCCAGCATTTT. Combining the CDR3 with reference TRBV19 and TRBJ1-5 gives the whole variable domain DGGITQSPKYLFRKEGQNVTLSCEQNLNHDAMYWYRQDPGQGLRLIYYSQIVNDFQKGDIAEGYSVSREKKESFPLTVTSAQKNPTAFYLCASSARRQFNQPQHFGDGTRLSIL.

There are a few counts of this clone. The genes are TRBV27 and TRBJ1-3; TRBD1 might be the D (5 bases). Trimming cost V 4 bases and J 0 bases, with 7 bases left between them. The CDR3 is made up of 14 amino acids. The germline V gene encodes CDR1 MNHEY and CDR2 SMNVEV (reference sequence). The CDR3 DNA reads TGTGCCAGCAGTTCGACAGTCTCTGGAAACACCATATATTTT. This translates into CASSSTVSGNTIYF.

The rearrangement links TRBV28 to TRBJ1-5, with 7 positions matching TRBD1. V was clipped by 5 bases and J by 4 bases; unmatched bases: 8. Germline loops: CDR1 MDHEN, CDR2 SYDVKM. This CDR3 comprises 15 residues. DNA for the CDR3: TGTGCCAGCAGTGAATCGACAGGGAGGAATCAGCCCCAGCATTTT. Residues: CASSESTGRNQPQHF.

This sequence joins TRBV9 and TRBJ1-4, with D possibly TRBD1 on 5 matching bases. The V end lost 2 bases, the J end lost 7 bases, and 12 bases lay between the germline ends. Germline loops: CDR1 SGDLS, CDR2 YYNGEE. The CDR3 is 14 amino acids. CDR3 sequence reads: CASSVSGMGEKLFF. In DNA, the CDR3 is TGTGCCAGCAGCGTTTCAGGGATGGGTGAAAAACTGTTTTTT. Full variable domain (missing parts from reference TRBV9 and TRBJ1-4): DSGVTQTPKHLITATGQRVTLRCSPRSGDLSVYWYQQSLDQGLQFLIQYYNGEERAKGNILERFSAQQFPDLHSELNLSSLELGDSALYFCASSVSGMGEKLFFGSGTQLSVL.

In regard to this clone: The germline gene is not matched at one end of the junction; a read error may be the cause. The chain uses TRBV7-9 and TRBJ1-1, with D unclear. Germline CDR1 SEHNR, CDR2 FQNEAQ (reference sequence). There are 12 residues in the CDR3. The CDR3 here is CSSSFGDTEAFF. In DNA form, the CDR3 reads TGTTCCAGCAGCTTCGGGGACACTGAAGCTTTCTTT.

This clone was detected only a few times. The chain combines TRBV4-3 with TRBJ1-6; D possibly corresponds to TRBD1 (5 bases). The germline V gene encodes CDR1 LGHNA and CDR2 YSLEER. The ends were cut back, 0 bases at V and 7 bases at J, with 13 bases in the middle. The length of the CDR3 is 16 residues. This CDR3 reads CASSQDRISGNSPLHF. CDR3 nucleotides: TGCGCCAGCAGCCAAGATAGGATCTCAGGGAATTCACCCCTCCACTTT.

The V call is TRBV21-1, the J call TRBJ1-2. TRBV21-1 is termed a pseudogene. The CDR3 runs to 18 residues. The CDR3 DNA reads as TGTGCCAGCAGCAAAGCGGGGAGGGGTGAGCTCTTCGTATGTGGCTACACCTTC. Translation: CASSKAGRGELFVCGYTF.

J is TRBJ1-3 and V is TRBV5-1; the D gene is possibly TRBD1 (6 bases). The V end lost 2 bases, the J end lost 2 bases, and 8 bases lay between the germline ends. This CDR3 contains 14 residues. Germline V gene lookup returns CDR1 SGHRS and CDR2 YFSETQ. CDR3 in amino acids: CASSFPGAGNTIYF. CDR3 coding DNA: TGCGCCAGCAGCTTCCCAGGGGCTGGAAACACCATATATTTT.

The CDR3 region is CASRGVVTNEKLFF. Written as DNA, the CDR3 is TGTGCCAGCCGGGGGGTGGTAACTAATGAAAAACTGTTTTTT. The chain joins TRBV4-2 to TRBJ1-4; the D gene is possibly TRBD1 (5 bases). Trimming cost V 8 bases and J 1 base, with 11 bases left between them. This CDR3 contains 14 residues. CDR1 and CDR2 (germline): LGHNA, YNFKEQ.

The V call is TRBV11-3, the J call TRBJ2-1; D is ambiguous. V lost 3 bases and J lost 3, with 12 bases in between. Germline V gene lookup returns CDR1 SGHNT and CDR2 YENEEA. The CDR3 runs 15 residues. The CDR3 protein is CASSLSSPDYNEQFF. In DNA form, the CDR3 reads TGTGCCAGCAGCTTGAGTAGCCCTGACTACAATGAGCAGTTCTTC.

The rearrangement links TRBV13 to TRBJ2-5, with TRBD2 matching over 15 bases. Germline V gene lookup returns CDR1 PRHDT and CDR2 FYEKMQ (reference sequence). The trim removed 4 bases at V and 1 base at J, leaving 25 bases unmatched. This CDR3 spans 24 amino acids. The CDR3 reads CASSSLKDVTGGTSGGYLQETQYF. In DNA, the CDR3 is TGTGCCAGCAGCTCCCTAAAGGACGTAACAGGGGGGACTAGCGGGGGGTACCTCCAAGAGACCCAGTACTTC.

The genes are TRBV4-2 and TRBJ1-3; D remains ambiguous. The CDR3 spans 16 residues. Per the germline V gene, CDR1 is LGHNA and CDR2 is YNFKEQ. Trimming shortened V by 2 bases and J by 2 bases, and 13 bases separated the two germline ends. CDR3 coding DNA: TGTGCCAGCAGCCAACAAGAGACGAGGACTGGAAACACCATATATTTT. This codes for CASSQQETRTGNTIYF.

The chain carries TRBV4-1 and TRBJ2-3; TRBD2 agrees at 11 bases. Germline values: CDR1 MGHRA, CDR2 YSYEKL. The CDR3 runs 16 residues. Trimming at V came to 3 bases and at J to 4 bases, leaving 6 bases not matched to a gene. CDR3 in amino acids: CASSHPLAGDSDTQYF. DNA for the CDR3: TGCGCCAGCAGCCACCCACTAGCGGGAGATTCAGATACGCAGTATTTT.

A few counts support this clone. V gene TRBV7-9 combines with J gene TRBJ1-1, with D unclear. CDR3 length: 17 amino acids. Germline V gene data show CDR1 as SEHNR and CDR2 as FQNEAQ (reference sequence). V lost 6 bases, J lost 1 base, and 21 bases lay in between. The CDR3: CASSPVDGVFGNTEAFF. The CDR3 DNA is TGTGCCAGCAGTCCAGTAGACGGAGTCTTTGGGAACACTGAAGCTTTCTTT. Full variable domain (remainder filled in from reference TRBV7-9 and TRBJ1-1): DTGVSQNPRHKITKRGQNVTFRCDPISEHNRLYWYRQTLGQGPEFLTYFQNEAQLEKSRLLSDRFSAERPKGSFSTLEIQRTEQGDSAMYLCASSPVDGVFGNTEAFFGQGTRLTVV.

The chain joins TRBV2 to TRBJ2-2; 7 positions match TRBD1. Germline-derived CDR1 and CDR2 are SNHLY and FYNNEI. Trimming at V came to 8 bases and at J to 1 base, leaving 4 bases not matched to a gene. The CDR3 is 14 amino acids. The CDR3: CASLDRENTGELFF. As DNA, the CDR3 is TGTGCCAGCTTAGACAGGGAGAACACCGGGGAGCTGTTTTTT. Combining the CDR3 with reference TRBV2 and TRBJ2-2 gives the whole variable domain EPEVTQTPSHQVTQMGQEVILRCVPISNHLYFYWYRQILGQKVEFLVSFYNNEISEKSEIFDDQFSVERPDGSNFTLKIRSTKLEDSAMYFCASLDRENTGELFFGEGSRLTVL.

This chain joins TRBV9 and TRBJ2-5; a weak D match, TRBD2 (5 bases). CDR1 is SGDLS and CDR2 is YYNGEE in the germline V gene. Trimming removed 3 bases from V and 2 bases from J, with 14 bases in between. The CDR3 is made up of 15 amino acids. CDR3 loop: CASSGSGRDQETQYF. CDR3 DNA sequence: TGTGCCAGCAGCGGATCGGGGAGAGATCAAGAGACCCAGTACTTC.

This rearrangement joins TRBV18 to TRBJ1-3, with a possible D match to TRBD1 (5 bases). The V and J ends lost 2 bases and 3 bases respectively, with 14 bases between them. CDR1 is KGHSH, CDR2 LQKENI, per germline. The CDR3 sequence is 16 residues long. The CDR3 protein is CASSPIIGHHGNTIYF. The CDR3 coding sequence is TGTGCCAGCTCACCAATAATCGGACACCATGGAAACACCATATATTTT.